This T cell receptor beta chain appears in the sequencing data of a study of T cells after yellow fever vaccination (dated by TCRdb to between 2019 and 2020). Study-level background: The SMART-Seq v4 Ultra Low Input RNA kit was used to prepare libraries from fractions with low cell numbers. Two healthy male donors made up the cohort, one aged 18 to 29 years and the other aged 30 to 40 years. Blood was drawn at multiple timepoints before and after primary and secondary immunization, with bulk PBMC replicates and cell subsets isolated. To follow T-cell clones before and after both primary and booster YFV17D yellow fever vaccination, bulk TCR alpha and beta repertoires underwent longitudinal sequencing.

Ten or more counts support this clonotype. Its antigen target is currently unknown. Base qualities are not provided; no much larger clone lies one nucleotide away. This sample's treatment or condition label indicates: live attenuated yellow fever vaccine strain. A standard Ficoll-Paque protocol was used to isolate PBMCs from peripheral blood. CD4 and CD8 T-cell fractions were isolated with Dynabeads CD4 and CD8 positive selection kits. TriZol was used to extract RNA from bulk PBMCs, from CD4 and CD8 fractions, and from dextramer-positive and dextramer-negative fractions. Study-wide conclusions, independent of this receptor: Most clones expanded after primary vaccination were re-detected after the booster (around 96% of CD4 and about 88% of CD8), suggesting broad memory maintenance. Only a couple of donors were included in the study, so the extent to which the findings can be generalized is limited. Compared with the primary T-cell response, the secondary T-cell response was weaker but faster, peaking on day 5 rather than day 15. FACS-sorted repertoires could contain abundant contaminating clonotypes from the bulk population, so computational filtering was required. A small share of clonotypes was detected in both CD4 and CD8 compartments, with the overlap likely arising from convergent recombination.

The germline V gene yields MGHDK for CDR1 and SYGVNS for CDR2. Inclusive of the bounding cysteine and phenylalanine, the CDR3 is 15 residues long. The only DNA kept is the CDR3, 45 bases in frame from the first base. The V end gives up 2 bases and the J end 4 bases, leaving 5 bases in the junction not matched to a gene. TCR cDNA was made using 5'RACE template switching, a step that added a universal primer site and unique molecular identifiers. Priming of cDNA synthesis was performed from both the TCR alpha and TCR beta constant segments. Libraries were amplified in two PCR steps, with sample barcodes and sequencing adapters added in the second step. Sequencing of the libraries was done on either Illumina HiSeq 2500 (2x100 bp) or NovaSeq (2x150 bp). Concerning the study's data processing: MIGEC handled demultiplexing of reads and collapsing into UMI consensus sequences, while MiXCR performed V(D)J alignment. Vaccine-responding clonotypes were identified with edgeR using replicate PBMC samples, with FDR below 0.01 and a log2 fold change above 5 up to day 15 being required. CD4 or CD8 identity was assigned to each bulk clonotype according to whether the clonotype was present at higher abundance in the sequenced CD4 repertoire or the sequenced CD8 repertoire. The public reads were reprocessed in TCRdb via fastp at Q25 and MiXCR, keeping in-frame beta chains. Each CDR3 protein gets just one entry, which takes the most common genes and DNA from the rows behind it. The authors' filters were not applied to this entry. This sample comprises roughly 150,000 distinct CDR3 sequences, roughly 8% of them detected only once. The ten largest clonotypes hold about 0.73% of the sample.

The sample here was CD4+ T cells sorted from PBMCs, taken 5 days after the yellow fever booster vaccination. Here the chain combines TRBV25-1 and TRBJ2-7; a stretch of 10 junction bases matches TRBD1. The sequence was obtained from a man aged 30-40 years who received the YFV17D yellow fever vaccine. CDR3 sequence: CASSEPGQGIYEQYF. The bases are TGTGCCAGCAGTGAACCGGGACAGGGGATTTACGAGCAGTACTTC.